This T cell receptor (beta chain) was identified in a study of shared clonotypes between healthy human individuals. General study results and limits: Naive subsets generally exceeded memory subsets in estimated richness. It was observed that 5% to 6.5% of naive CD4 clonotypes were shared across several donors.

The CDR3 extends over 18 amino acids. The V end lost 2 bases, the J end lost 0 bases, and 17 bases lay between the germline ends. Per the germline V gene, CDR1 is MDHEN and CDR2 is SYDVKM. Under the authors' procedure: Quality scores were absent from the junction-only immunoSEQ sequences, so filtering differed. Profiling relied on immunoSEQ multiplex PCR, and the TCRdb table lists in-frame clones only, not all of them. V, J and clone size derive from that table, while D and trimming were established from the DNA sequence. The sample records over 2 million clones, 85% to 95% being singletons. A remark on this clone: Antigen unknown.

The sequenced material came from naive CD4+ T cells from PBMCs. The subset here: CD45RA+ positively selected. This clonotype originated in a man between 18 and 29 years old in good health. Some clones in this sample may be carry-over from other donors' samples. The chain recombines TRBV28 with TRBJ1-5; D remains unclear. CDR3 loop: CASSLVKRPEYSNQPQHF. The CDR3 DNA sequence: TGTGCCAGCAGTTTAGTCAAAAGGCCGGAATATAGCAATCAGCCCCAGCATTTT.